The 30 T cell receptor beta chains below come from one sample, sequenced in a study of control samples from healthy donors and cancer patients. TCRdb's copy holds only in-frame clones and misses some; the assay was immunoSEQ multiplex PCR. The sample lists 75,000 to 95,000 clones, more than 85% occurring once. The sequenced sample consisted of blood. The source of these receptors is a woman younger than 45 in good health.

The chain uses TRBV27 and TRBJ1-5; TRBD1 matches 7 bases. Germline-derived CDR1 and CDR2 are MNHEY and SMNVEV (reference sequence). The CDR3 has 14 residues. V was pared by 5 bases and J by 4 bases, with 5 bases of the junction left unmatched. The CDR3 sequence: CASSLEGANQPQHF. As DNA, the CDR3 is TGTGCCAGCAGTCTTGAGGGGGCTAATCAGCCCCAGCATTTT.

The chain has TRBV29-1 and TRBJ1-2; D is undetermined. The ends were cut back, 8 bases at V and 2 bases at J, with 9 bases in the middle. This CDR3 is 11 amino acids long. Germline V gives CDR1 SQVTM, CDR2 ANQGSEA. CDR3 protein: CSTRENYGYTF. CDR3 bases: TGCAGCACGAGGGAAAACTATGGCTACACCTTC.

The chain recombines TRBV18 with TRBJ1-2, with TRBD1 identical over 9 bases. The germline CDR1 and CDR2 sequences are KGHSH and LQKENI. The V gene end was trimmed by 3 bases and the J gene end by 2 bases; junction bases not matched to a gene: 7. This CDR3 region has 16 residues. The CDR3 DNA is TGTGCCAGCTCACCGAACCCGGGACAGGGCAACTATGGCTACACCTTC. Translated: CASSPNPGQGNYGYTF. Variable domain in full (rest from reference TRBV18 and TRBJ1-2): NAGVMQNPRHLVRRRGQEARLRCSPMKGHSHVYWYRQLPEEGLKFMVYLQKENIIDESGMPKERFSAEFPKEGPSILRIQQVVRGDSAAYFCASSPNPGQGNYGYTFGSGTRLTVV.

The chain combines TRBV2 with TRBJ2-2, with TRBD2 matching 7 bases. After removal of 4 bases from V and 7 bases from J, the junction contained 15 bases not matched to a gene. The germline CDR1 and CDR2 sequences are SNHLY and FYNNEI. The CDR3 is made up of 17 amino acids. This CDR3 reads CASSGLAGVEMFGELFF. CDR3 nucleotide sequence: TGTGCCAGCAGTGGACTAGCCGGCGTCGAAATGTTCGGGGAGCTGTTTTTT.

As regards this clone: At the DNA level, this CDR3 is encoded by other sequences in the same sample as well. V and J are TRBV24-1 and TRBJ2-3; TRBD2 agrees at 10 bases. V dropped 10 bases and J dropped 0; count of bases not matched to a gene: 15. CDR1 and CDR2 (germline): KGHDR, SFDVKD. The CDR3 spans 18 residues. This CDR3 reads CATGLAEAKGYSTDTQYF. The CDR3 nucleotides are TGTGCCACTGGACTAGCGGAAGCAAAGGGATACAGCACAGATACGCAGTATTTT.

The J gene is TRBJ1-5, the V gene TRBV21-1. TRBV21-1 is a pseudogene. The CDR3 spans 14 residues. CDR3 DNA: TGTGCCAGCAGCAAAGCAGGGTGCAATCAGCCCCAGCATTTT. Translating gives CASSKAGCNQPQHF.

The V and J genes are TRBV5-7 and TRBJ1-5, with D possibly being TRBD1 (6 bases). TRBV5-7 is an open reading frame, and its role is uncertain. V shed 4 bases and J shed 3 bases, with 14 bases lying between them. The CDR3 is made up of 15 amino acids. The CDR3 DNA is TGTGCCAGCAGCCGGCCGACAGGAAACAATCAGCCCCAGCATTTT. Its protein is CASSRPTGNNQPQHF.

This chain uses TRBV30 with TRBJ2-5, with a weak D call TRBD1 (6 bases). The CDR3 runs to 13 residues. The V and J ends lost 1 base and 2 bases respectively, with 8 bases between them. Germline V gene sequence: CDR1 GTSNPN, CDR2 SVGIG (reference sequence). The CDR3 DNA is TGTGCCTGGAGTGGGACAGAACAAGAGACCCAGTACTTC. This gives the protein CAWSGTEQETQYF.

This clone was observed a single time. The gene calls are TRBV3-1 (or the pseudogene TRBV3-2) and TRBJ2-7; perhaps TRBD1 as D (6 bases). The CDR3 is 16 amino acids. The germline V gene encodes CDR1 LGHDT and CDR2 YNNKEL (reference sequence). Trimming left V 7 bases short and J 7 bases short, with 26 bases between. CDR3 sequence: CASTNQGRGDNSEQYF. The CDR3 DNA sequence: TGTGCCAGCACAAACCAGGGACGAGGGGACAATTCAGAGCAGTACTTC.

The chain combines TRBV7-3 with TRBJ1-1, with TRBD1 matching 8 bases. Germline V gene data show CDR1 as SGHTA and CDR2 as FQGTGA. This CDR3 is 13 amino acids long. Trimming at V came to 3 bases and at J to 5 bases, leaving 2 bases not matched to a gene. The CDR3 spells CASSFTGGTEAFF. CDR3 DNA sequence: TGTGCCAGCAGCTTTACAGGGGGAACTGAAGCTTTCTTT.

The V and J genes are TRBV7-8 and TRBJ2-1, with 7 bases identical to TRBD2. This CDR3 region has 16 residues. The germline V gene has CDR1 SGHVS and CDR2 FQNEAQ. The ends lost 5 bases at V and 5 bases at J; junction bases unmatched: 12. This CDR3 reads CASSLRRLAVNNEQFF. The CDR3 DNA sequence: TGTGCCAGCAGCCTTCGGAGGCTAGCGGTGAACAATGAGCAGTTCTTC.

The chain links TRBV25-1 to TRBJ2-5; D is undetermined. The CDR3 has 14 amino acids. The germline V gene has CDR1 MGHDK and CDR2 SYGVNS. Trimming took off 0 bases at V and 2 bases at J, with 7 bases between the two ends. The CDR3 DNA is TGTGCCAGCAGTGAATATAACAAACAAGAGACCCAGTACTTC. This translates into CASSEYNKQETQYF. The variable domain in full, completed from reference TRBV25-1 and TRBJ2-5, reads EADIYQTPRYLVIGTGKKITLECSQTMGHDKMYWYQQDPGMELHLIHYSYGVNSTEKGDLSSESTVSRIRTEHFPLTLESARPSHTSQYLCASSEYNKQETQYFGPGTRLLVL.

In regard to this clone: Other nucleotide sequences from this sample produce the same CDR3. This chain uses TRBV5-1 with TRBJ1-2; 9 nucleotides match TRBD1. J lost 6 bases, V lost 3 bases, and 3 bases had no gene match. Germline-derived CDR1 and CDR2 are SGHRS and YFSETQ. The CDR3 runs 13 residues. The chain's CDR3 is CASSSGQGDGYTF. CDR3 DNA: TGCGCCAGCAGCTCGGGACAGGGCGATGGCTACACCTTC.

The CDR3 bases are TGTGCCAGCAGCTTGGGGGGACTAGCGGGAAAGACCCAGTACTTC. It specifies CASSLGGLAGKTQYF. The V gene is TRBV5-5, the J gene TRBJ2-5; TRBD2 aligns across 13 bases. Unmatched junction bases numbered 2, after V lost 0 bases and J lost 6 bases. CDR3 length: 15 amino acids. The germline gives CDR1 SGHKS, CDR2 YYEKEE (reference sequence).

This clone was seen a single time. This chain links TRBV14 with TRBJ2-7; D is ambiguous. The CDR3 has 14 residues. The V end was cut by 4 bases, the J end by 6 bases, with 16 bases between. Germline V CDR1 and CDR2: SGHDN, FVKESK. The CDR3 here is CASSPLTGRGEQYF. Here the CDR3 DNA reads TGTGCCAGCAGCCCCCTCACGGGTCGAGGCGAGCAGTACTTC. Drawing the rest from reference TRBV14 and TRBJ2-7, the complete variable domain is EAGVTQFPSHSVIEKGQTVTLRCDPISGHDNLYWYRRVMGKEIKFLLHFVKESKQDESGMPNNRFLAERTGGTYSTLKVQPAELEDSGVYFCASSPLTGRGEQYFGPGTRLTVT.

The chain is built from TRBV28 and TRBJ1-2, with 7 nucleotides matching TRBD1. CDR1 is MDHEN, CDR2 SYDVKM, per germline. The CDR3 is made up of 16 amino acids. The ends lost 6 bases at V and 4 bases at J; junction bases unmatched: 14. The DNA of the CDR3 is TGTGCCAGCAGCACGGCGACAGGGTTGGCGAGCTATGGCTACACCTTC. The encoded protein is CASSTATGLASYGYTF.

The J gene is TRBJ2-1, the V gene TRBV11-3; 8 nucleotides match TRBD2. Germline CDR1 reads SGHNT; CDR2 reads YENEEA. CDR3 length: 15 amino acids. V gave up 2 bases and J gave up 4 bases; unmatched junction bases: 4. The CDR3 region is CASSLTSGRYNEQFF. The CDR3 DNA follows: TGTGCCAGCAGCTTAACTAGCGGTCGTTACAATGAGCAGTTCTTC.

The V call is TRBV28, the J call TRBJ2-5; 7 positions agree with TRBD1. CDR1 and CDR2 (germline): MDHEN, SYDVKM. This CDR3 spans 13 amino acids. V shed 6 bases and J 5 bases; nucleotides not matched to a gene: 6. CDR3 DNA: TGTGCCAGCAGGCAAGGGGGCAGGGAGACCCAGTACTTC. It codes for CASRQGGRETQYF.

The V gene is TRBV28, the J gene TRBJ2-3; D might be TRBD2 (6 bases). The CDR3 is made up of 15 amino acids. Between the trimmed V and J ends, which lost 6 bases and 2 bases, there was a span of 15 bases. Germline-derived CDR1 and CDR2 are MDHEN and SYDVKM. The CDR3 here is CASRPAGRFTDTQYF. DNA of the CDR3: TGTGCCAGCAGGCCGGCGGGGCGATTCACAGATACGCAGTATTTT.

This clone has just a few counts. The chain recombines TRBV18 with TRBJ2-7; D may be TRBD1 (5 bases). The CDR3 runs 11 residues. V lost 5 bases to trimming and J lost 3 bases, with 5 bases between them. CDR1 and CDR2 from the germline V gene are KGHSH and LQKENI. This CDR3 is CASSDSYEQYF. The CDR3 bases are TGTGCCAGCTCAGACAGCTACGAGCAGTACTTC.

The chain combines TRBV6-5 with TRBJ1-5; D remains ambiguous. Germline V gene lookup returns CDR1 MNHEY and CDR2 SVGAGI. There are 14 residues in the CDR3. V was trimmed by 6 bases and J by 1 base, leaving 10 bases between them. CDR3 residues: CASSNQESNQPQHF. CDR3 nucleotides: TGTGCCAGCAGCAATCAGGAGAGCAATCAGCCCCAGCATTTT.

This rearrangement joins TRBV18 to TRBJ1-5; 11 bases agree with TRBD1. Per germline, CDR1 KGHSH and CDR2 LQKENI. V was clipped by 6 bases and J by 2 bases; unmatched bases: 6. CDR3 length equals 16 residues. CDR3 sequence reads: CASSPGQGGGNQPQHF. The CDR3 DNA reads TGTGCCAGCTCCCCGGGACAGGGGGGAGGCAATCAGCCCCAGCATTTT.

The V gene is TRBV5-1, the J gene TRBJ1-2, with 9 bases identical to TRBD1. The V and J ends lost 4 bases and 4 bases, in that order; junction bases with no gene match: 8. This CDR3 is 15 amino acids long. Germline V gives CDR1 SGHRS, CDR2 YFSETQ. The DNA for the CDR3 is TGCGCCAGCAGCCCCCCCTTGACAGGGGGCTATGGCTACACCTTC. It yields the protein CASSPPLTGGYGYTF.

J is TRBJ2-5 and V is TRBV19; D may be TRBD1 (6 bases). V shed 1 base and J shed 3 bases, with 9 bases lying between them. There are 14 residues in the CDR3. Germline CDR1 and CDR2: LNHDA and SQIVND (reference sequence). The CDR3 is CASSIADRKETQYF. The CDR3 DNA sequence: TGTGCCAGTAGTATAGCCGACAGGAAAGAGACCCAGTACTTC. Full variable domain (remainder filled in from reference TRBV19 and TRBJ2-5): DGGITQSPKYLFRKEGQNVTLSCEQNLNHDAMYWYRQDPGQGLRLIYYSQIVNDFQKGDIAEGYSVSREKKESFPLTVTSAQKNPTAFYLCASSIADRKETQYFGPGTRLLVL.

This clone was recorded once. The rearrangement links TRBV2 to TRBJ1-3; D remains unclear. V was pared by 0 bases and J by 9 bases, with 12 bases between. The germline V gene encodes CDR1 SNHLY and CDR2 FYNNEI. The CDR3 has 14 amino acids. The CDR3 here is CASSEAGILTTIYF. CDR3 coding DNA: TGTGCCAGCAGTGAAGCGGGGATTTTGACCACCATATATTTT.

The CDR3 here is CASSSSIGTSRMRAFF. DNA of the CDR3: TGTGCCAGCAGCAGCTCAATCGGGACATCCAGGATGAGAGCTTTCTTT. V is TRBV4-2 and J is TRBJ1-1; a possible D gene is TRBD1 (6 bases). This CDR3 has 16 amino acids. Germline V gene data show CDR1 as LGHNA and CDR2 as YNFKEQ. Trimming shortened V by 5 bases and J by 10 bases, and 26 bases separated the two germline ends.

The chain uses TRBV28 and TRBJ1-1; possibly TRBD1 for D (5 bases). The germline CDR1 and CDR2 sequences are MDHEN and SYDVKM. The CDR3 loop spans 13 amino acids. V lost 5 bases and J lost 7, with 14 bases in between. The CDR3 region has the DNA TGTGCCAGCAGTGGGGGACTTTCCTATGAAGCTTTCTTT. Its protein is CASSGGLSYEAFF. The whole variable domain, remainder taken from reference TRBV28 and TRBJ1-1, is DVKVTQSSRYLVKRTGEKVFLECVQDMDHENMFWYRQDPGLGLRLIYFSYDVKMKEKGDIPEGYSVSREKKERFSLILESASTNQTSMYLCASSGGLSYEAFFGQGTRLTVV.

In its sample, this clone was seen once. This chain joins TRBV6-1 and TRBJ2-6; D is unclear. V was pared by 0 bases and J by 2 bases, with 11 bases between. CDR3 length: 17 residues. CDR1 and CDR2 (germline): MNHNS, SASEGT. CDR3 in amino acids: CASSEALRGPGANVLTF. As DNA, the CDR3 is TGTGCCAGCAGTGAAGCGCTTCGAGGTCCTGGGGCCAACGTCCTGACTTTC.

The chain links TRBV29-1 to TRBJ1-4; D uncertain. Germline V gives CDR1 SQVTM, CDR2 ANQGSEA. V lost 6 bases, J lost 0 bases, and 8 bases lay in between. The CDR3 contains 13 residues. CDR3 in amino acids: CSVRQPTNEKLFF. The CDR3 region has the DNA TGCAGCGTCCGACAACCAACTAATGAAAAACTGTTTTTT.

The chain recombines TRBV19 with TRBJ1-5, with D tentatively TRBD1 (6 bases). This CDR3 is 21 amino acids long. Per germline, CDR1 LNHDA and CDR2 SQIVND (reference sequence). V lost 5 bases and J 0 bases, leaving 29 bases between the germline ends. The CDR3 loop is CASSALLGGHPSRYSNQPQHF. CDR3 bases: TGTGCCAGTAGTGCGCTCCTCGGGGGGCACCCATCCAGGTATAGCAATCAGCCCCAGCATTTT.